Below are 17 T cell receptor beta chains sequenced from a single sample in a study of early T cells in non-severe SARS-CoV-2 infection. TCRdb re-analysed the 5' RACE reads in MiXCR, keeping a single row per CDR3 protein. The profile covers around 67,000 distinct CDR3 sequences, with approximately 12% appearing a single time and almost 6.5% taken by the ten largest. Sequencing used whole blood. Every receptor here comes from an adult who was a healthcare worker with PCR-confirmed SARS-CoV-2 infection or an uninfected control (not recorded which).

Comment on this clonotype: The missing conserved phenylalanine or tryptophan at the end of this CDR3 makes a read error likely. V usage is TRBV24-1 and J usage is TRBJ1-2, with D possibly being TRBD1 (6 bases). Germline V gene data show CDR1 as KGHDR and CDR2 as SFDVKD. Between the trimmed V and J ends, which lost 2 bases and 4 bases, there was a span of 16 bases. The CDR3 loop spans 16 amino acids. CDR3 sequence: CATSDSRDTSFYGYTY. CDR3 nucleotides: TGTGCCACCAGTGATTCCCGGGACACGTCTTTCTATGGCTACACCTAC.

The table lists this clonotype with many counts. V gene TRBV6-2 or TRBV6-3 combines with J gene TRBJ2-1; a weak D match, TRBD2 (6 bases). CDR1 is MNHEY, CDR2 SVGEGT, per germline. V gave up 7 bases and J gave up 7 bases, with 20 bases separating them. The CDR3 is 15 residues long. The chain's CDR3 is CASNSRGLGINEQFF. CDR3 in DNA: TGTGCCAGCAATTCAAGGGGACTCGGGATTAATGAGCAGTTCTTC.

This clonotype was detected ten times or more. V usage is TRBV7-8 and J usage is TRBJ2-1, with 13 bases matching TRBD2. Germline CDR1 SGHVS, CDR2 FQNEAQ. The V segment lost 3 bases and the J segment 9 bases; nucleotides outside the gene matches: 5. The CDR3 spans 15 residues. CDR3 DNA sequence: TGTGCCAGCAGCTTCACTAGCGGGAGGGCGGGTGAGCAGTTCTTC. It specifies CASSFTSGRAGEQFF.

This clonotype was counted a single time. The chain links TRBV9 to TRBJ2-3; TRBD2 might be the D (5 bases). The CDR3 loop spans 16 amino acids. From germline, CDR1 is SGDLS and CDR2 YYNGEE. The germline V and J ends were trimmed by 4 bases and 0 bases, with 15 bases remaining between them. CDR3 sequence: CASSPDGRTSTDTQYF. The CDR3 DNA is TGTGCCAGCAGCCCCGATGGGCGGACTAGCACAGATACGCAGTATTTT. The whole variable domain, filled in from reference TRBV9 and TRBJ2-3, reads DSGVTQTPKHLITATGQRVTLRCSPRSGDLSVYWYQQSLDQGLQFLIQYYNGEERAKGNILERFSAQQFPDLHSELNLSSLELGDSALYFCASSPDGRTSTDTQYFGPGTRLTVL.

This clonotype was seen more than once but under ten times. The chain combines TRBV15 with TRBJ2-1; 10 bases are a match to TRBD2. Trimming cost V 3 bases and J 7 bases; bases outside gene matches: 9. Germline values: CDR1 LNHNV, CDR2 YYDKDF (reference sequence). The CDR3 is 16 residues long. The DNA of the CDR3 is TGTGCCACCAGCAGGATTCTAGCGGGAGTAGGAAATGAGCAGTTCTTC. It encodes CATSRILAGVGNEQFF.

The V gene is TRBV5-1, the J gene TRBJ1-5, with 11 bases identical to TRBD1. Germline V gene sequence: CDR1 SGHRS, CDR2 YFSETQ. Trimming at V came to 4 bases and at J to 7 bases, leaving 7 bases not matched to a gene. The CDR3 has 15 residues. The chain's CDR3 is CASSPGQGVTQPQHF. The DNA for the CDR3 is TGCGCCAGCAGCCCGGGACAGGGGGTCACACAGCCCCAGCATTTT.

The genes are TRBV6-5 and TRBJ2-5; D gene uncertain. Germline CDR1 is MNHEY and CDR2 is SVGAGI. Trimming stripped 0 bases from V and 0 bases from J, with 8 bases between. The CDR3 runs 15 residues. CDR3 protein: CASSYSTGYQETQYF. DNA for the CDR3: TGTGCCAGCAGTTACTCGACTGGGTACCAAGAGACCCAGTACTTC.

This clonotype was observed a few times. The chain combines TRBV7-9 with TRBJ2-4; 7 bases are shared with TRBD1. There are 15 residues in the CDR3. CDR1 and CDR2 from the germline V gene are SEHNR and FQNEAQ (reference sequence). V trimming: 5 bases; J trimming: 9 bases; junction bases outside the gene matches: 13. CDR3 sequence reads: CASSPETGLLGIQYF. The CDR3 nucleotides are TGTGCCAGCAGCCCCGAGACAGGGCTACTAGGCATTCAGTACTTC.

The J gene is TRBJ2-7, the V gene TRBV14; D remains unclear. CDR1 and CDR2 (germline): SGHDN, FVKESK. The CDR3 runs 17 residues. Trimming stripped 0 bases from V and 3 bases from J, with 18 bases between. The CDR3 protein is CASSQDLSPGYNYEQYF. For the CDR3, the DNA is TGTGCCAGCAGCCAAGACCTGTCTCCCGGCTACAACTACGAGCAGTACTTC. Supplemented by reference TRBV14 and TRBJ2-7, the full variable domain reads EAGVTQFPSHSVIEKGQTVTLRCDPISGHDNLYWYRRVMGKEIKFLLHFVKESKQDESGMPNNRFLAERTGGTYSTLKVQPAELEDSGVYFCASSQDLSPGYNYEQYFGPGTRLTVT.

The sample holds many counts of this clonotype. The genes are TRBV11-2 and TRBJ2-1, with D hard to call. CDR1 and CDR2 (germline): SGHAT, FQNNGV. Trimming removed 5 bases at V and 2 bases at J, with 13 bases between. CDR3 length: 15 residues. The CDR3 coding sequence is TGTGCCAGCAGCCCGCAGGTGACCACCTACAATGAGCAGTTCTTC. Translation gives CASSPQVTTYNEQFF.

This clonotype was observed many times. The V and J genes are TRBV30 and TRBJ2-1; 12 bases are a match to TRBD2. The V and J ends lost 8 bases and 4 bases, in that order; junction bases with no gene match: 15. CDR1 and CDR2 from the germline V gene are GTSNPN and SVGIG (reference sequence). The CDR3 is 17 residues long. The CDR3 sequence is CAQTGTSGPFAYNEQFF. CDR3 in DNA: TGTGCCCAGACCGGGACTAGCGGGCCTTTCGCATACAATGAGCAGTTCTTC.

As regards this clonotype: Relative to the germline gene, one junction end is altered; a read error may explain this. The chain links TRBV28 to TRBJ1-1, with D tentatively TRBD1 (6 bases). The CDR3 length is 15 residues. Germline-derived CDR1 and CDR2 are MDHEN and SYDVKM. This CDR3 is CDSSFFGGGGTEAFF. The CDR3 DNA reads TGTGACAGCAGTTTTTTTGGGGGAGGGGGCACTGAAGCTTTCTTT.

This clonotype was found many times. Written as DNA, the CDR3 is TGTGCCAGCAGTTGGGCAGGGGGGACAGATACGCAGTATTTT. Its protein is CASSWAGGTDTQYF. The chain is built from TRBV27 and TRBJ2-3; D is possibly TRBD1 (7 bases). V lost 4 bases to trimming and J lost 3 bases, with 11 bases between them. From germline, CDR1 is MNHEY and CDR2 SMNVEV (reference sequence). The CDR3 has 14 amino acids.

Only a few counts were recorded for this clonotype. The chain combines TRBV4-1 with TRBJ1-5; maybe TRBD1 (6 bases). Trimming pared 3 bases from V and 5 bases from J, leaving 20 bases between. This CDR3 is built from 17 residues. Per the germline V gene, CDR1 is MGHRA and CDR2 is YSYEKL. The CDR3: CASSQSPGHGTYQPQHF. CDR3 sequence (DNA): TGCGCCAGCAGCCAGTCTCCGGGACACGGGACGTATCAGCCCCAGCATTTT.

This clonotype showed up many times. The chain joins TRBV3-1 to TRBJ1-1; D call uncertain. CDR3 length: 16 residues. V dropped 0 bases and J dropped 6 bases, with 17 bases sitting between them. The germline gives CDR1 LGHDT, CDR2 YNNKEL (reference sequence). CDR3 in DNA: TGTGCCAGCAGCCAAGATATAAGGGCCGGGAGTGCTGAAGCTTTCTTT. Protein product: CASSQDIRAGSAEAFF.

The gene calls are TRBV27 and TRBJ2-3, with D possibly called TRBD1 or TRBD2 (6 bases each). The CDR3 has 13 amino acids. Trimming removed 6 bases from V and 7 bases from J, with 14 bases in between. Germline assignment: CDR1 MNHEY and CDR2 SMNVEV (reference sequence). The CDR3 region is CASRWGASYTQYF. The CDR3 DNA reads as TGTGCCAGCAGGTGGGGGGCCAGTTATACGCAGTATTTT.

On this clonotype: Just one base apart from a much larger clone, this may be a read error. V is TRBV12-3 or TRBV12-4 and J is TRBJ1-1, with no clear D. V lost 3 bases, J lost 1 base, and 9 bases lay in between. This CDR3 region has 14 residues. The CDR3 loop is CASSLWEENTEAFF. In DNA, the CDR3 is TGTGCCAGCAGTTTGTGGGAGGAGAACACTGAAGCTTTCTTT.